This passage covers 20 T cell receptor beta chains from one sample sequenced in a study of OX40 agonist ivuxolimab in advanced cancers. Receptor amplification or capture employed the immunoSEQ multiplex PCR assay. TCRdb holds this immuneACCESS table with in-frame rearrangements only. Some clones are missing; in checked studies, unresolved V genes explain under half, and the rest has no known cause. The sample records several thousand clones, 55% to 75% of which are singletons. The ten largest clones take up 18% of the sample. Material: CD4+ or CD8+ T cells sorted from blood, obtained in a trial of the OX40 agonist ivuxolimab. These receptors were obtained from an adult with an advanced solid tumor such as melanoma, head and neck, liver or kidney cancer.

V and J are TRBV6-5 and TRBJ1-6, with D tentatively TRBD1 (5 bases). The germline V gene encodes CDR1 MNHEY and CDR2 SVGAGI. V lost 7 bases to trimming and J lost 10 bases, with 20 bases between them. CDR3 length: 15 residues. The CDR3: CASTSEGWTASPLHF. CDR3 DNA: TGTGCCAGCACCTCCGAGGGGTGGACGGCCTCACCCCTCCACTTT.

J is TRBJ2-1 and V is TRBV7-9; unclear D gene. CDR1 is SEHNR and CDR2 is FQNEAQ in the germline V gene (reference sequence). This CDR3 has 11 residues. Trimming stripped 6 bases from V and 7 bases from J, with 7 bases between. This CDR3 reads CASRAQNEQFF. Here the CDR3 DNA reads TGTGCCAGCAGAGCCCAAAATGAGCAGTTCTTC.

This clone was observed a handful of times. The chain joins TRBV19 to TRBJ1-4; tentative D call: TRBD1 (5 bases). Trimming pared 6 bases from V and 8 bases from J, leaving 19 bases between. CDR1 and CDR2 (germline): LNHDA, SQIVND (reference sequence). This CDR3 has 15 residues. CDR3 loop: CASRPTSSPGEKLFF. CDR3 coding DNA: TGTGCCAGTAGGCCCACTAGTTCCCCAGGGGAAAAACTGTTTTTT.

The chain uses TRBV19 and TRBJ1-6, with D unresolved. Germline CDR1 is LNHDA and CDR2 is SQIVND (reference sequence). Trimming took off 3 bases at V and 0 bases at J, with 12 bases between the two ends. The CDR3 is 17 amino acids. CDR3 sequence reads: CASSMTEPSSYNSPLHF. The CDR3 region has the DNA TGTGCCAGTAGTATGACGGAACCCAGCTCCTATAATTCACCCCTCCACTTT.

The CDR3 loop is CASSLGGFAGGGETQYF. The CDR3 bases are TGTGCCAGCAGCTTAGGAGGCTTCGCGGGAGGGGGAGAGACCCAGTACTTC. The chain carries TRBV7-9 and TRBJ2-5; TRBD2 matches 9 bases. Trimming cost V 1 base and J 4 bases; bases outside gene matches: 10. Germline V gene sequence: CDR1 SEHNR, CDR2 FQNEAQ (reference sequence). The CDR3 totals 17 residues.

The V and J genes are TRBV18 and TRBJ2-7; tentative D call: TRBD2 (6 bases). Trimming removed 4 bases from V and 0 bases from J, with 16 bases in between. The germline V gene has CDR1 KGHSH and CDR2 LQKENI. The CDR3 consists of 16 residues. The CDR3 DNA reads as TGTGCCAGCTCACTGCCGGAGGGAAGGGGCTCCTACGAGCAGTACTTC. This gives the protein CASSLPEGRGSYEQYF.

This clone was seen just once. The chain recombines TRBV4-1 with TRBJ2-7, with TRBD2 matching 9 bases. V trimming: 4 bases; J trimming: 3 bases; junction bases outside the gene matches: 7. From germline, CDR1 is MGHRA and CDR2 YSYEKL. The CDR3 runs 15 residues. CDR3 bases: TGCGCCAGCAGCCGAGAGACTAGCGGATACTACGAGCAGTACTTC. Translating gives CASSRETSGYYEQYF.

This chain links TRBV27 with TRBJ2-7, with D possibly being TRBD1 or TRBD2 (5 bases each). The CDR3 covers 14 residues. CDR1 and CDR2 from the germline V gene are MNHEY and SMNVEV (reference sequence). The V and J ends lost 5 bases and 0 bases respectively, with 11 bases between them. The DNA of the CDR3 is TGTGCCAGCAGTCCGGGACGGAGCTCCTACGAGCAGTACTTC. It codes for CASSPGRSSYEQYF.

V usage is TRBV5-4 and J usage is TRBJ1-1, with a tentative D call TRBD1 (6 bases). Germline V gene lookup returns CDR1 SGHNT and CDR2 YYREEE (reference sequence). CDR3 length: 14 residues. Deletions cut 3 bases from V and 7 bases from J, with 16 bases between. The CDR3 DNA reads TGTGCCAGCAGCTCACCATTTCACAGGGATGAAGCTTTCTTT. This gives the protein CASSSPFHRDEAFF.

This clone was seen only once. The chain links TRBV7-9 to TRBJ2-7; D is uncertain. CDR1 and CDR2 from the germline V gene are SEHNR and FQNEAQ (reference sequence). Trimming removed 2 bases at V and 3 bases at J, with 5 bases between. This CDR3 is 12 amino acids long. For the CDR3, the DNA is TGTGCCAGCAGCTTAATCATCTACGAGCAGTACTTC. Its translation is CASSLIIYEQYF. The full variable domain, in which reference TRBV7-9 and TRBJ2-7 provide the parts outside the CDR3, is DTGVSQNPRHKITKRGQNVTFRCDPISEHNRLYWYRQTLGQGPEFLTYFQNEAQLEKSRLLSDRFSAERPKGSFSTLEIQRTEQGDSAMYLCASSLIIYEQYFGPGTRLTVT.

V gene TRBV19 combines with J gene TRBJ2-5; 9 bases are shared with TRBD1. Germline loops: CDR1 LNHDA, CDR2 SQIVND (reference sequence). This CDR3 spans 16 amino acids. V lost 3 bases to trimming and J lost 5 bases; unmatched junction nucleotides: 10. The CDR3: CASSISGTGYLETQYF. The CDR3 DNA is TGTGCCAGTAGTATTTCTGGGACAGGGTACCTTGAGACCCAGTACTTC.

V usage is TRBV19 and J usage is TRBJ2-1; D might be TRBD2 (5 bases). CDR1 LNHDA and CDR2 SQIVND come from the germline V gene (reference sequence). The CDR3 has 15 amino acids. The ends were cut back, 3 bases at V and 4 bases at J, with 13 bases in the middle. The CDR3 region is CASSISLAVYNEQFF. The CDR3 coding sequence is TGTGCCAGTAGTATTAGCCTAGCCGTGTACAATGAGCAGTTCTTC. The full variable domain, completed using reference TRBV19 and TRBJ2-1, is DGGITQSPKYLFRKEGQNVTLSCEQNLNHDAMYWYRQDPGQGLRLIYYSQIVNDFQKGDIAEGYSVSREKKESFPLTVTSAQKNPTAFYLCASSISLAVYNEQFFGPGTRLTVL.

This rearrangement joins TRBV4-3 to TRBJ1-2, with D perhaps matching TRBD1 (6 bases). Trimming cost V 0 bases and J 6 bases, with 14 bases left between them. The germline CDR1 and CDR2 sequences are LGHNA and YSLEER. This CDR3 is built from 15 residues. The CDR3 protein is CASSQDRGTRDGYTF. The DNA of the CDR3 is TGCGCCAGCAGCCAAGATAGGGGGACTCGGGATGGCTACACCTTC.

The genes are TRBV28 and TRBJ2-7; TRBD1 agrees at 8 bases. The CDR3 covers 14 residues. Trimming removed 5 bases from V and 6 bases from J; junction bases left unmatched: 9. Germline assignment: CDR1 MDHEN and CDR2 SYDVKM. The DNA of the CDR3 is TGTGCCAGCAGTACCGGACAGGGTCTTGGCGAGCAGTACTTC. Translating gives CASSTGQGLGEQYF. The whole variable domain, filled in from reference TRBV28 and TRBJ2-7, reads DVKVTQSSRYLVKRTGEKVFLECVQDMDHENMFWYRQDPGLGLRLIYFSYDVKMKEKGDIPEGYSVSREKKERFSLILESASTNQTSMYLCASSTGQGLGEQYFGPGTRLTVT.

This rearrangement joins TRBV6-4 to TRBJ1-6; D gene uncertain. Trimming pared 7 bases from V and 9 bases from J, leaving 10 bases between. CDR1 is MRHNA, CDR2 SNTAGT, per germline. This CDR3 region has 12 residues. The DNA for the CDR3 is TGTGCCAGCATCGATACGAGTTCACCCCTCCACTTT. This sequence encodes CASIDTSSPLHF.

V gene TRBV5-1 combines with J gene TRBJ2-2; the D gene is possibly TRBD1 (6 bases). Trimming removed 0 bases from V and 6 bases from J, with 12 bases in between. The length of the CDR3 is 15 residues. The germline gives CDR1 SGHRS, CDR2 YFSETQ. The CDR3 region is CASSLDTGLPGELFF. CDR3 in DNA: TGCGCCAGCAGCTTGGATACAGGGCTTCCCGGGGAGCTGTTTTTT.

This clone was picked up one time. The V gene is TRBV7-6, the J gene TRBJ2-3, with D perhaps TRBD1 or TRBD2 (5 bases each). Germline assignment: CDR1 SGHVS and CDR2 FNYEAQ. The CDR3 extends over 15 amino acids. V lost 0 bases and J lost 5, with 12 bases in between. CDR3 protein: CASSLARGLGDTQYF. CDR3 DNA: TGTGCCAGCAGCTTAGCGAGGGGTCTCGGAGATACGCAGTATTTT.

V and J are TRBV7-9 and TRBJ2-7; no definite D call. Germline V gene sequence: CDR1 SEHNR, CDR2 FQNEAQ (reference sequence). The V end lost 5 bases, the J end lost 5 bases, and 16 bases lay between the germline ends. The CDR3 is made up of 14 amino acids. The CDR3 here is CASSPQTSNNEQYF. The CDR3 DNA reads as TGTGCCAGCAGCCCTCAGACCTCTAACAACGAGCAGTACTTC.

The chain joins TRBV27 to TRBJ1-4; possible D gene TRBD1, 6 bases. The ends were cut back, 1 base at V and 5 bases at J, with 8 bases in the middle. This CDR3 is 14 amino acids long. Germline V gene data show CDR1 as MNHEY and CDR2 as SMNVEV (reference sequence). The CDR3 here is CASSLFRGNEKLFF. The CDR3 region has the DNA TGTGCCAGCAGTTTATTTAGGGGGAATGAAAAACTGTTTTTT.

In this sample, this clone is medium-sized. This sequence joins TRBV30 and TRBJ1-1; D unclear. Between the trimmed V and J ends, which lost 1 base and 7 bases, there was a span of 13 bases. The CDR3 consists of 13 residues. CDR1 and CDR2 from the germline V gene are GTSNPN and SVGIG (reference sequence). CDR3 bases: TGTGCCTGGAGTGGGGTGGGTAAGAATGAAGCTTTCTTT. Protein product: CAWSGVGKNEAFF.